The T cell receptor (beta chain) under discussion was sequenced for a study of blood T cell repertoires in COVID-19. Across the whole study: The cDNA or gDNA used as material had been derived from T cells, B-cell-depleted T cells, or PBMCs.

Participant age was roughly 18 to 100 years, and participants resided in 25 or so US areas. In the original processing: From reference gene primer amplification, estimates of nucleated cell counts were derived. Generated by immunoSEQ multiplex PCR, the TCRdb table keeps only in-frame clones and is missing some. V and J calls and clone size are as listed in that table; D and trimming were resolved from the DNA. The sample has approximately 360,000 clones, approximately 87% seen once. The length of the CDR3 is 13 residues. Per the germline V gene, CDR1 is MNHEY and CDR2 is SMNVEV (reference sequence). V was trimmed by 3 bases and J by 7 bases, leaving 10 bases between them.

Sample: PBMCs or T cells enriched from blood (not recorded which). The rearrangement uses TRBV27 and TRBJ2-1; tentative D call: TRBD1 (6 bases). This TCR came from a man aged 35 to 55 in a cohort exposed to, infected with or recovered from COVID-19 (not recorded which). For the CDR3, the DNA is TGTGCCAGCAGTTTCAACAGGGCTAATGAGCAGTTCTTC. This translates into CASSFNRANEQFF.